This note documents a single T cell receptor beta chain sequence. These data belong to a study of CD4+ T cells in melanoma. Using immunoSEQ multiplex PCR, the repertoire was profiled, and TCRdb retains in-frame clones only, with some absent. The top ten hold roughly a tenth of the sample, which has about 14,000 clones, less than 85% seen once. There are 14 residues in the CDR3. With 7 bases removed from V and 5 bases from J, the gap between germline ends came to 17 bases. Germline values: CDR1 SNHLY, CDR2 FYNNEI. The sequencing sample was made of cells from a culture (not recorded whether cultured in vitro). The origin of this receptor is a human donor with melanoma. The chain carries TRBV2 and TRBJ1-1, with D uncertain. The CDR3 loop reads CASTPEAVLTEAFF. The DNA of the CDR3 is TGTGCCAGCACCCCCGAGGCAGTACTAACTGAAGCTTTCTTT.